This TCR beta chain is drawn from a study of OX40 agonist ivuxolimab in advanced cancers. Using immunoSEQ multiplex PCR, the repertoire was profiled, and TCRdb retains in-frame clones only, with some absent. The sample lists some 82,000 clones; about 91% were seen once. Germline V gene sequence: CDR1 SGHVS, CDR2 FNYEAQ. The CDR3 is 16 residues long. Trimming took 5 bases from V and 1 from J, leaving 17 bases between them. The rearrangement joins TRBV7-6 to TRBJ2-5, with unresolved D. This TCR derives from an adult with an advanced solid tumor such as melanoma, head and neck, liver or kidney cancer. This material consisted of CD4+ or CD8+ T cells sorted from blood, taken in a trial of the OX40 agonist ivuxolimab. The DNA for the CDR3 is TGTGCCAGCAGCCGACCCGCCGGGCCCTCCCAAGAGACCCAGTACTTC. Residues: CASSRPAGPSQETQYF.